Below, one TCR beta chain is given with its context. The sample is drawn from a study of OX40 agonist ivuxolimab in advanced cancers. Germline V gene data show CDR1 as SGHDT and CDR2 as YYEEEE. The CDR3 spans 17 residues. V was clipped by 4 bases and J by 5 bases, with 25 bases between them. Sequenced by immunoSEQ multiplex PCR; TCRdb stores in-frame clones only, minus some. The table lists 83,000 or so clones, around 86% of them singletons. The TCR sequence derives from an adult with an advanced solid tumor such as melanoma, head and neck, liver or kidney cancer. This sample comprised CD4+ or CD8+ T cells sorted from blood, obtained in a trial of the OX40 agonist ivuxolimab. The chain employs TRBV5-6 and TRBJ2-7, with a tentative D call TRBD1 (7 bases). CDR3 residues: CASSPAWRGRPWNEQYF. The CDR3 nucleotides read TGTGCCAGCAGCCCGGCTTGGAGGGGGCGCCCCTGGAACGAGCAGTACTTC.